This TCR beta chain was observed in a study of T-cell reconstitution after alpha-beta-depleted transplantation in children (TCRdb year 2016). Study-level background: The study quantitatively tracked T-cell immune reconstitution after TCRalphabeta/CD19-depleted allogeneic hematopoietic cell transplantation in children using TCR repertoire profiling.

The sample's treatment or condition label is to be understood as: allogeneic hematopoietic cell transplantation with graft depleted of TCRalphabeta T cells and CD19 B cells. The children who served as transplant recipients had been given grafts of TCRalphabeta/CD19-depleted allogeneic hematopoietic cells. The CDR3 runs 13 residues from the cysteine to the phenylalanine. Just the 39-base CDR3 DNA is kept, in frame starting at base 1. The germline V gene supplies CDR1 KGHDR and CDR2 SFDVKD. V loses 3 bases, J loses 3 bases, and the germline ends lie 6 bases apart. Ten or more counts support this clonotype. Which antigen it targets is not known. One base away there is no much larger clone; base qualities are not given. Study-wide conclusions, independent of this receptor: In some patients, high TCRbeta diversity at day 60 was attributed to recipient T cells and intrathymic progenitors that had survived conditioning. The apparently early recovery of alphabetaT-cell counts about two months after transplant reportedly depended on only several hundred rapidly expanded clones that came from non-depleted graft cells. Hyperexpanded clone frequencies declined over subsequent months; after one year, T-cell counts and TCRbeta diversity were mostly attributed to newly produced T cells.

The library relied on PCR. Sequencing took place on an Illumina HiSeq 2500. Molecular barcoding was employed in the preparation of TCR libraries, with unique molecular identifiers being used to normalize TCRbeta repertoire quantification. Through fastp at Q25 and MiXCR, TCRdb rebuilt clones from the public reads, retaining in-frame beta chains. Rows are combined by CDR3 protein, so each entry shows the most common genes and DNA. Present in this sample are approximately 30,000 distinct CDR3 sequences, roughly 6.3% of which were seen just once. The ten biggest clones cover roughly 7% of the sample. This receptor was taken from a male patient aged 5 to 17 who had a stem cell transplant for acute myeloid leukemia, so the T cells may come from the graft donor. The chain employs TRBV24-1 and TRBJ2-3, with an unclear D gene assignment. Sequencing was performed on PBMCs, mostly from graft donor cells, taken 180 days after TCRalphabeta/CD19-depleted stem cell transplant. The sequenced DNA is TGTGCCACCAGTGATCCCCCGACAGATACGCAGTATTTT. It codes for CATSDPPTDTQYF.